These T cell receptor beta chains were read from a single sample in a study of response to subunit inactivated influenza vaccine. TCRdb used MiXCR to reprocess the RT-PCR reads, holding one entry per CDR3 protein. The sample holds approximately 490,000 distinct CDR3 sequences; more than 7% are singletons and the top ten take about an eighth. The sequencing used PBMCs from blood, collected roughly 24 months after vaccination. Source of these receptors: a man in his fifties or sixties who received an inactivated influenza vaccine. Each CDR3 is given without its conserved first and last residue.

v_call cdr3_aa
TRBV29-1 SVEEDGRSRNYGYT
TRBV6-5 ASGIGNSPLH
TRBV28 ASSRLTGNTEAF
TRBV10-3 AISEEGVYGYT
TRBV29-1 SVGWERESDTQY
TRBV5-1 AGSLDYRGTDYEQY
TRBV4-1 ASSQGGLLYNEQF
TRBV7-3 ASSHPHTTSGSLAF
TRBV7-9 ASSSIPRQGYTEAF
TRBV6-2/TRBV6-3 ASSFSGTPGEQY
TRBV15 ATSRGREFQPQH
TRBV20-1 SARRASGKVDTQY
TRBV14 ASSLQGEGLGYT
TRBV5-1 ASSGAGEKLF
TRBV20-1 SAIRGSGNYEQY
TRBV9 ASSPWIAGVIYEQY
TRBV10-2 ASSESWDGYT